The sample holds many counts of the clone carrying this TCR beta chain. CDR1 SGHDN and CDR2 FVKESK come from the germline V gene. V lost 0 bases, J lost 7 bases, and 13 bases lay in between. This CDR3 has 14 residues. The data stem from a study of CD8 T cells in ankylosing spondylitis. Each TCR beta library was made by quantitative 5'-RACE that incorporated molecular barcodes. TCRdb re-called the 5' RACE reads through MiXCR, storing one row per CDR3 protein. This table holds 45,000 to 60,000 distinct CDR3 sequences, approximately 7.4% found once. This TCR was recovered from a female donor with ankylosing spondylitis or in good health (not recorded which). The material sequenced was blood, either unsorted or a sorted T cell fraction (not recorded which). The chain is built from TRBV14 and TRBJ2-7; D may be TRBD2 (5 bases). The CDR3, as DNA: TGTGCCAGCAGCCAAGACGGGCCTTGGGAGGAGCAGTACTTC. Translating gives CASSQDGPWEEQYF.